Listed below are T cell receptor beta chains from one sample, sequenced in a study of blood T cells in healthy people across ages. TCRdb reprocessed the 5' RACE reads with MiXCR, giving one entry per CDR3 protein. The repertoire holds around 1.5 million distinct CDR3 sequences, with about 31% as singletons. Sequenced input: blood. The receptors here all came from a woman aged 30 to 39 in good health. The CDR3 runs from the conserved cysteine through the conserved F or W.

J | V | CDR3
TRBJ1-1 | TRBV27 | CASSSNRVLNTEAFF
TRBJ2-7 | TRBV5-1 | CASSSIGTGTHEQYF
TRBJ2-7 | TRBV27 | CASSRARLSYEQYF
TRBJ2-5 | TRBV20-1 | CSARDFRREETPYF
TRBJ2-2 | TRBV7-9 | CASSHRQTNAGELFF
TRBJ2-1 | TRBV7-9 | CASSHTTSGRGNEQFF
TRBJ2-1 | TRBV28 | CAIGSGNEQFF
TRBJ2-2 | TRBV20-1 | CSARAGRKNTGELFF
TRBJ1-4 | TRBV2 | CASSGTAIEELFF
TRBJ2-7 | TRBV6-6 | CASSPPGPLGLEQYF
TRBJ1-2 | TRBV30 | CAWRQQGANDYTF
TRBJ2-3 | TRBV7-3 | CASSPQGSTDAQYF
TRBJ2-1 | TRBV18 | CASSPSPLSYNEQFF
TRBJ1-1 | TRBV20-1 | CSAKGQGASEAFF
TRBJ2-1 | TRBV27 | CASSPRRSPYNEQFF
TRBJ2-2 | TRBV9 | CASSGDSLLNTGELFF
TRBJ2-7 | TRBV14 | CASSHTGASNEQYF
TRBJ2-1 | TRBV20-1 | CSAAQGGSYNEQFF
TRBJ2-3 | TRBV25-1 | CASSESLGSTDTQYF
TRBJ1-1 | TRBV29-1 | CSAGTGILEAFF
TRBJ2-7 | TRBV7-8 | CASSLQGRVSYEQYF
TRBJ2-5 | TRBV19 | CASSISGETQYF
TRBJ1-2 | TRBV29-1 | CSVENTNYGYTF